This T cell receptor beta chain was obtained from a study of T cell responses to AZD1222 COVID-19 vaccine. Study-level points and caveats: Reports indicate that nearly half of spike-specific TCRs are directed at unmutated variant regions. Two AZD1222 doses significantly raised spike-specific TCR breadth and depth over controls.

Per germline, CDR1 GTSNPN and CDR2 SVGIG (reference sequence). CDR3 length: 13 amino acids. Trimming left V 2 bases short and J 8 bases short, with 15 bases between. Points on this clone: Its antigen is currently unknown.

Produced via immunoSEQ multiplex PCR; TCRdb's table is partial and in-frame only. This table holds 90,000 to 100,000 clones, roughly nine tenths found once. The V and J genes are TRBV30 and TRBJ1-2; D might be TRBD1 (5 bases). This TCR came from an adult in good health. This specimen consisted of peripheral blood, obtained on day 0 of AZD1222 vaccination. The CDR3 DNA sequence: TGTGCCTGGAGTATTCAAACAGGTTTGGGCTACACCTTC. Protein sequence: CAWSIQTGLGYTF.